This T cell receptor beta chain derives from a study of tissue T cells after allogeneic stem cell transplantation (dated by TCRdb to between 2021 and 2023). Background on the whole study: The study profiled TCR beta repertoires in many tissues obtained from research autopsies of patients with and without GVHD, and also in mouse models of GVHD. The human arm was conducted as a prospective observational study, and neither blinding nor randomization was performed. Overall results and qualifications from the work: Within patients, how anatomically similar tissues were was a major factor shaping TCR repertoire composition, regardless of disease or transplant status. In both patients and mice, only a limited portion of the TCR repertoire detected in tissues was captured by blood and spleen T cells. Which tissue TCRs were alloreactive or antigen-specific was not determined in the study, and some clones might have been persisting host cells. Sampling depth was acknowledged as a limitation, and the patient cohort was both small and clinically heterogeneous. Few T cell clones were found to be shared across patients, but shared repertoire signatures across patients were revealed in a tissue-specific fashion by motif-based clustering.

In light of the paper, this sample's time point label describes: mouse harvest day 14 after allogeneic transplant. Mouse grafts consisting of 10^7 T-cell-depleted bone marrow cells combined with 10^6 splenic CD5+ T cells were administered by tail vein injection. GVHD in mice was modeled with a major MHC-mismatch B6 (H2b) into BALB/c (H2d) model, and tissues were profiled at day 7 or 14. On day 7 or 14 post-transplant, mouse tissues and retro-orbital blood were harvested with separate sterile tools for each animal, and livers were flushed beforehand. Before genomic DNA was isolated with the DNeasy Blood & Tissue Kit, mouse tissues were minced with razor blades in buffered saline. As regards this clone: No antigen is known for it. The species here is mouse, which means the gene names and germline sequences are mouse ones. With the read ending 1 residue before the CDR3 end, the germline J gene is used to fill in that end.

Trimming removed 4 bases from V and 0 bases from J, leaving 2 bases between the germline ends. For CDR1 and CDR2, the germline V gene (reference sequence) lists KGHPV and FQNQEV. Spanning cysteine to phenylalanine, the CDR3 consists of 12 amino acids. Shown are 33 bases from within the CDR3, in frame from base 1. The library came from the immunoSEQ multiplex PCR assay. TCRbeta CDR3 sequencing was done by Adaptive Biotechnologies at survey depth, reporting CDR3 sequences, V/J genes, productive frequency and template counts. Amplification of TCR beta CDR3 regions was performed from genomic DNA rather than from RNA. As for the original processing: Jensen-Shannon divergence was used to quantify pairwise repertoire overlap between tissues, with a value of 1 indicating complete divergence and a value of 0 indicating identical repertoires. Tissues were grouped by single-linkage agglomerative hierarchical clustering of pairwise JSD values, and the clustering results were shown as dendrograms. GLIPH2 was run on all patient samples with simulation_depth 1000, kmer_min_depth 3 and cdr3_length_cutoff 8, and groups with more than two unique CDR3s were retained. In a standardized tissue-overlap score, Jaccard GLIPH-group overlap across patients was extrapolated to a standard repertoire size of 1000 clones. To look at how diversity was associated with clinical or experimental variables, linear mixed-effect models were used, with tissue treated as a fixed effect and individual treated as a random effect. TCRdb obtained this table from immuneACCESS and retained in-frame rearrangements with V and J assigned. These tables miss some clones; where compared with another copy, unresolved V genes account for less than half of the shortfall, and the remainder is unexplained. Clone size and the V and J calls come from that table; the DNA yielded D and trimming. Here the sample has over 7,500 clones; around 37% occur a single time. The ten most abundant clones make up 3% to 4% of the sample.

Rearrangement joined TRBV26 to TRBJ2-3, with no reliable assignment of the D segment. The specimen was skin. The receptor comes from a female BALB/c mouse given C57BL/6 T cells with graft-versus-host disease after an allogeneic hematopoietic cell transplant. CDR3 protein: CASSPSAETLYF. The part of the CDR3 DNA that was read is TGTGCCAGCAGTCCTAGTGCAGAAACGCTGTAT.